This TCR beta chain was observed in a study of T cells in Graves' hyperthyroidism and ophthalmopathy. Turning to the study itself: Peripheral blood specimens were obtained at initial diagnosis, prior to any treatment. Overall study findings and caveats: Researchers found most expanded thyroid clonotypes above 0.001 in blood as well.

Not enrolled were patients with uncontrolled infection, other autoimmune disease, pregnancy or lactation. The diagnoses drew upon clinical symptoms, serum thyroxine and TRAb, thyroid ultrasound and orbital computed tomography. The investigators amplified TCR beta CDR3 regions from RNA transcripts. HTBI primers were employed in a first-round RT-PCR of the TCR CDR3. TCRdb analysed the multiplex PCR reads with MiXCR anew, one entry per CDR3 protein. The table includes under 350,000 distinct CDR3 sequences, around 13% detected once. There are a few counts of this clonotype. What it binds is not known. One end of the junction is discordant with germline, which a read error may explain. Germline values: CDR1 SNHLY, CDR2 FYNNEI. This CDR3 is built from 13 residues.

The chain has TRBV2 and TRBJ1-1, with a tentative D call TRBD1 (5 bases). This receptor was identified in a woman between 35 and 50 years old with Graves' ophthalmopathy. Input material: blood. This CDR3 is CAGSKTGNTEAFF. CDR3 sequence (DNA): TGTGCCGGCAGCAAAACAGGAAACACTGAAGCTTTCTTT.